This TCR beta chain was retrieved from a study of cytomegalovirus exposure and HLA in healthy donors. Study-wide results and limits: Reports described diagnosis of cytomegalovirus status by the classifier as highly specific and sensitive. Association of 16,951 TCR beta sequences with HLA alleles was found at 0.05 false discovery rate in a later analysis.

Remarks on this clone: Its antigen is as yet unknown.

V shed 8 bases and J shed 0 bases, with 13 bases lying between them. There are 14 residues in the CDR3. Germline V gene lookup returns CDR1 KGHSH and CDR2 LQKENI. The PCR ran on 60 Vbeta and 13 Jbeta primers. Some clones are missing from TCRdb's copy, which holds only in-frame ones; the method was immunoSEQ multiplex PCR. The table shows 180,000 or so clones, with about 82% occurring only once. The chain recombines TRBV18 with TRBJ1-1; D remains ambiguous. The origin of this receptor is a man aged 18 to 30 in good health and CMV-seronegative. Material: PBMCs. The CDR3 DNA reads as TGTGCCAGCCGGTTACTTACAGTGAACACTGAAGCTTTCTTT. As protein: CASRLLTVNTEAFF.